These 21 T cell receptor beta chains were sequenced from one sample in a study of coeliac disease. Using immunoSEQ multiplex PCR, the repertoire was profiled, and TCRdb retains in-frame clones only, with some absent. Here the sample spans roughly 7,300 clones, around 63% being singletons. Sequenced material: lamina propria lymphocytes from the gut. The receptors originated from a woman aged 60-75 years with active celiac disease.

This clone was recorded a few times. The V gene is TRBV7-2, the J gene TRBJ2-5; D might be TRBD1 (6 bases). This CDR3 is built from 16 residues. Trimming left V 6 bases short and J 5 bases short, with 22 bases between. Germline loops: CDR1 SGHTA, CDR2 FQGNSA. The chain's CDR3 is CASRLSGALKWETQYF. For the CDR3, the DNA is TGTGCCAGCAGATTGTCAGGGGCGTTAAAATGGGAGACCCAGTACTTC.

The chain combines TRBV7-2 with TRBJ1-2, with unresolved D. Germline V CDR1 and CDR2: SGHTA, FQGNSA. The CDR3 runs 12 residues. Deletions cut 1 base from V and 8 bases from J, with 8 bases between. For the CDR3, the DNA is TGTGCCAGCAGCTTAGATGCCGGGGGCTACACCTTC. Protein product: CASSLDAGGYTF. The full variable domain, in which reference TRBV7-2 and TRBJ1-2 provide the parts outside the CDR3, is GAGVSQSPSNKVTEKGKDVELRCDPISGHTALYWYRQSLGQGLEFLIYFQGNSAPDKSGLPSDRFSAERTGGSVSTLTIQRTQQEDSAVYLCASSLDAGGYTFGSGTRLTVV.

The chain is built from TRBV19 and TRBJ2-1; 9 nucleotides line up with TRBD2. Germline V CDR1 and CDR2: LNHDA, SQIVND (reference sequence). The CDR3 totals 16 residues. The J segment lost 0 bases and the V segment lost 5 bases, leaving 5 bases of the junction unmatched. The CDR3 DNA follows: TGTGCCAGTAGTGGGTGGCGGGGGGGCTCCTACAATGAGCAGTTCTTC. The encoded protein is CASSGWRGGSYNEQFF.

V and J are TRBV9 and TRBJ1-1; D is possibly TRBD1 (6 bases). Germline V CDR1 and CDR2: SGDLS, YYNGEE. The CDR3 length is 15 residues. The V end was cut by 0 bases, the J end by 6 bases, with 15 bases between. The CDR3 region has the DNA TGTGCCAGCAGCGTAGATCCAGGGGTGAGGCCTGAAGCTTTCTTT. Its protein product is CASSVDPGVRPEAFF.

The chain links TRBV2 to TRBJ2-2, with D unresolved. The CDR3 length is 14 residues. Per germline, CDR1 SNHLY and CDR2 FYNNEI. V was cut by 6 bases and J by 0 bases, with 8 bases left in between. The CDR3 nucleotides read TGTGCCAGCAGGTCAGGTGCGAACACCGGGGAGCTGTTTTTT. This sequence encodes CASRSGANTGELFF. Complete variable domain (other parts from reference TRBV2 and TRBJ2-2): EPEVTQTPSHQVTQMGQEVILRCVPISNHLYFYWYRQILGQKVEFLVSFYNNEISEKSEIFDDQFSVERPDGSNFTLKIRSTKLEDSAMYFCASRSGANTGELFFGEGSRLTVL.

Regarding this clone: The junction does not match germline at one end; this may be a read error. The chain recombines TRBV2 with TRBJ1-2, with D unclear. The length of the CDR3 is 13 residues. Germline CDR1 is SNHLY and CDR2 is FYNNEI. CDR3 in amino acids: CASGELTRGGYTF. The CDR3 nucleotides read TGTGCCAGCGGTGAATTAACCCGGGGTGGCTACACCTTC. Using reference TRBV2 and TRBJ1-2 for the parts outside the CDR3, the full variable domain is EPEVTQTPSHQVTQMGQEVILRCVPISNHLYFYWYRQILGQKVEFLVSFYNNEISEKSEIFDDQFSVERPDGSNFTLKIRSTKLEDSAMYFCASGELTRGGYTFGSGTRLTVV.

The rearrangement uses TRBV11-2 and TRBJ2-7; 10 bases align to TRBD1. The germline V gene encodes CDR1 SGHAT and CDR2 FQNNGV. Germline trimming cut 5 bases from V and 2 bases from J; bases unmatched to any gene: 6. The CDR3 extends over 15 amino acids. The CDR3 nucleotides are TGTGCCAGCAGCAAGGGACAGGGGTCTCCCTACGAGCAGTACTTC. This gives the protein CASSKGQGSPYEQYF.

V usage is TRBV2 and J usage is TRBJ2-3, with 12 bases fitting TRBD2. The CDR3 is 16 residues long. The germline V gene encodes CDR1 SNHLY and CDR2 FYNNEI. Unmatched junction bases numbered 7, after V lost 8 bases and J lost 1 base. CDR3 amino acids: CASAPRLAGGTDTQYF. CDR3 DNA: TGTGCCAGCGCGCCAAGACTAGCGGGGGGCACAGATACGCAGTATTTT.

The chain carries TRBV4-1 and TRBJ2-3; the match to TRBD2 covers 7 bases. The CDR3 length is 14 residues. V trimming: 0 bases; J trimming: 8 bases; junction bases outside the gene matches: 5. Germline V gene sequence: CDR1 MGHRA, CDR2 YSYEKL. The CDR3 region is CASSQERTGGTQYF. As DNA, the CDR3 is TGCGCCAGCAGCCAAGAACGAACGGGAGGTACGCAGTATTTT.

The chain employs TRBV6-5 and TRBJ2-7; TRBD2 is a possible D gene (5 bases). Trimming took off 1 base at V and 3 bases at J, with 10 bases between the two ends. The CDR3 sequence is 14 residues long. Germline V CDR1 and CDR2: MNHEY, SVGAGI. The CDR3 reads CASSYYRENYEQYF. The CDR3 DNA reads as TGTGCCAGCAGTTACTACCGGGAAAACTACGAGCAGTACTTC.

In its sample, this clone was seen once. This sequence joins TRBV5-1 and TRBJ2-2, with a weak D call TRBD2 (5 bases). The CDR3 totals 14 residues. CDR1 is SGHRS, CDR2 YFSETQ, per germline. Trimming left V 6 bases short and J 4 bases short, with 13 bases between. CDR3: CASTVGGTTGELFF. The CDR3 coding sequence is TGCGCCAGCACCGTCGGAGGAACCACCGGGGAGCTGTTTTTT. Supplemented by reference TRBV5-1 and TRBJ2-2, the full variable domain reads KAGVTQTPRYLIKTRGQQVTLSCSPISGHRSVSWYQQTPGQGLQFLFEYFSETQRNKGNFPGRFSGRQFSNSRSEMNVSTLELGDSALYLCASTVGGTTGELFFGEGSRLTVL.

In this sample, this clone turned up once. J is TRBJ2-5 and V is TRBV28, with 12 nucleotides matching TRBD1. Germline CDR1 is MDHEN and CDR2 is SYDVKM. There are 14 residues in the CDR3. V was clipped by 6 bases and J by 3 bases; unmatched bases: 2. The DNA for the CDR3 is TGTGCCAGCAGAGGGACAGGGGGCGAAGAGACCCAGTACTTC. It specifies CASRGTGGEETQYF.

The V and J genes are TRBV7-9 and TRBJ1-6; D ambiguous. Germline assignment: CDR1 SEHNR and CDR2 FQNEAQ (reference sequence). The V end was cut by 5 bases, the J end by 5 bases, with 10 bases between. The CDR3 sequence is 14 residues long. The CDR3 region has the DNA TGTGCCAGCAGCCCGGGTGTACATAATTCACCCCTCCACTTT. Its protein product is CASSPGVHNSPLHF.

The chain couples TRBV7-2 to TRBJ1-2; D gene uncertain. The CDR3 length is 14 residues. Per the germline V gene, CDR1 is SGHTA and CDR2 is FQGNSA. V was shortened by 5 bases and J by 7 bases, with 17 bases between the two germline ends. This CDR3 reads CASSPAQVSGGYTF. Here the CDR3 DNA reads TGTGCCAGCAGCCCGGCGCAAGTATCAGGTGGCTACACCTTC.

The chain uses TRBV21-1 and TRBJ2-5; the table's D call TRBD1 went unverified against the DNA. TRBV21-1 represents a pseudogene. This CDR3 is 15 amino acids long. The CDR3 here is CASSKVAGPRETQYF. CDR3 sequence (DNA): TGTGCCAGCAGCAAAGTCGCTGGGCCGAGAGAGACCCAGTACTTC.

V usage is TRBV1 and J usage is TRBJ2-1; the DNA was not used to check the table's D call, TRBD2. TRBV1 is shown as a pseudogene. The CDR3 length is 15 residues. Here the CDR3 DNA reads TGCACCAGCAGCCAAGATCTAGGCTGTCTCAATGAGCAGTTCTTC. Translation gives CTSSQDLGCLNEQFF.

V usage is TRBV5-1 and J usage is TRBJ2-7; 9 bases line up with TRBD2. This CDR3 is 16 amino acids long. The germline CDR1 and CDR2 sequences are SGHRS and YFSETQ. V shed 0 bases and J 0 bases; nucleotides not matched to a gene: 4. The DNA for the CDR3 is TGCGCCAGCAGCTTGGTCCTAGCGGGGCCCTCCTACGAGCAGTACTTC. Translation: CASSLVLAGPSYEQYF.

This clone was counted a few times. The chain combines TRBV23-1 with TRBJ2-5; the match to TRBD1 covers 8 bases. TRBV23-1 qualifies as an ORF whose function is uncertain. The CDR3 contains 16 residues. Trimming removed 2 bases from V and 1 base from J; junction bases left unmatched: 6. Here the CDR3 reads CASSQPRQGIQETQYF. In DNA form, the CDR3 reads TGCGCCAGCAGTCAACCGAGACAGGGGATCCAAGAGACCCAGTACTTC.

V usage is TRBV11-1 and J usage is TRBJ2-1, with 8 bases that match TRBD2. Germline V gene data show CDR1 as SGHAT and CDR2 as FQDESV (reference sequence). The CDR3 spans 18 residues. V lost 5 bases and J lost 8; bases outside the gene matches: 20. The CDR3 nucleotides are TGTGCCAGCAGCCCCGGGGGTCTCAGCGGGAGCTCGAGGTATGAGCAGTTCTTC. This encodes CASSPGGLSGSSRYEQFF.

The chain uses TRBV18 and TRBJ1-1; a weak D match, TRBD1 (6 bases). Germline loops: CDR1 KGHSH, CDR2 LQKENI. V shed 1 base and J shed 1 base, with 10 bases lying between them. The CDR3 consists of 15 residues. Here the CDR3 reads CASSPLWTENTEAFF. In nucleotides, the CDR3 is TGTGCCAGCTCACCACTATGGACAGAGAACACTGAAGCTTTCTTT.

The CDR3 protein is CASSLPLTGDTQYF. In DNA form, the CDR3 reads TGTGCCAGCAGCTTACCCCTAACCGGAGATACGCAGTATTTT. The chain recombines TRBV7-9 with TRBJ2-3, with D unclear. Per germline, CDR1 SEHNR and CDR2 FQNEAQ (reference sequence). This CDR3 contains 14 residues. Trimming removed 2 bases at V and 5 bases at J, with 11 bases between. The variable domain in full, with the rest retrieved from reference TRBV7-9 and TRBJ2-3, is DTGVSQNPRHKITKRGQNVTFRCDPISEHNRLYWYRQTLGQGPEFLTYFQNEAQLEKSRLLSDRFSAERPKGSFSTLEIQRTEQGDSAMYLCASSLPLTGDTQYFGPGTRLTVL.